The entry below gives a single TCR beta chain sequence along with its context. Its antigen is unknown. This sample was included in a study of T cells in localized non-small cell lung cancer. Findings of the study overall: Tumor samples were not multi-region, leaving intratumor heterogeneity unexcluded. Uninvolved adjacent lung showed peak T cell clonality, exceeding tumor. Across samples, adjacent lung featured a median roughly 50 of the top 100 tumor clones. The study linked higher blood T cell density to longer overall survival.

Losses at the gene ends were 6 bases for V and 1 base for J; bases not matched to a gene: 11. The CDR3 contains 16 residues. The V gene's germline CDR1 is MDHEN and CDR2 SYDVKM. Sequencing was performed with immunoSEQ multiplex PCR; in TCRdb, only in-frame clones are kept and a portion is missing. The sample has some 38,000 clones; 75% to 90% are singletons. The sequence was collected from a male donor aged 60 or older with stage II lung adenocarcinoma. This chain connects TRBV28 to TRBJ1-2; 7 bases map to TRBD1. Sequenced here: peripheral blood mononuclear cells, sampled before any cancer treatment. The CDR3 here is CASSPGRGGFNYGYTF. The CDR3 DNA is TGTGCCAGCAGCCCAGGTAGAGGGGGCTTTAACTATGGCTACACCTTC.